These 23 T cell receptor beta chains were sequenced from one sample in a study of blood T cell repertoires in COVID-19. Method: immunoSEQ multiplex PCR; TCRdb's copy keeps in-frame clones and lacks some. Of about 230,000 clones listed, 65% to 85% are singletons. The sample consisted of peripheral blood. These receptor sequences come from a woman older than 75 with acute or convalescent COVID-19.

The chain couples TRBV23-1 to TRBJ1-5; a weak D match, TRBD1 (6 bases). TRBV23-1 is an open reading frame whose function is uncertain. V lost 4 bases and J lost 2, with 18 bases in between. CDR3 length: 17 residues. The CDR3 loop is CASSLNRVDECNQPQHF. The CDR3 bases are TGCGCCAGCAGTCTTAACAGGGTGGACGAATGCAATCAGCCCCAGCATTTT.

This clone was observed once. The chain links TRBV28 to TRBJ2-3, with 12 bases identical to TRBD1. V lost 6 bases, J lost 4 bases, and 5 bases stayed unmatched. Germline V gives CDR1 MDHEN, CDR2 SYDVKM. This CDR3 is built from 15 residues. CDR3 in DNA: TGTGCCAGCAGCCTCGGGACAGGGGGCGCAGATACGCAGTATTTT. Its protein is CASSLGTGGADTQYF.

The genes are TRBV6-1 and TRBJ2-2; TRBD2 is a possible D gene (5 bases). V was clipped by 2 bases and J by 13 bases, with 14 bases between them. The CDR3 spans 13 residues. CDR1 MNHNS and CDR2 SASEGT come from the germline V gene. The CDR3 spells CASSEISSVGLFF. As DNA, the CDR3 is TGTGCCAGCAGTGAAATAAGTAGCGTGGGGCTGTTTTTT.

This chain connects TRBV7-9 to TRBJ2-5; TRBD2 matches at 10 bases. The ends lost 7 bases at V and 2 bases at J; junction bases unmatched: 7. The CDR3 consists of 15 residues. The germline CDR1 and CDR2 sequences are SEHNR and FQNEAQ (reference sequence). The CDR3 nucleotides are TGTGCCAGCACCTGGGATAGCGGGGGGCAAGAGACCCAGTACTTC. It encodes CASTWDSGGQETQYF.

As DNA, the CDR3 is TGTGCCAGCAGCTTGGTACACACCAGTGAGGCCCAGCATTTT. Its protein is CASSLVHTSEAQHF. This chain joins TRBV5-6 and TRBJ1-5; D not certain. From germline, CDR1 is SGHDT and CDR2 YYEEEE. The CDR3 is 14 amino acids. Trimming removed 0 bases at V and 11 bases at J, with 15 bases between.

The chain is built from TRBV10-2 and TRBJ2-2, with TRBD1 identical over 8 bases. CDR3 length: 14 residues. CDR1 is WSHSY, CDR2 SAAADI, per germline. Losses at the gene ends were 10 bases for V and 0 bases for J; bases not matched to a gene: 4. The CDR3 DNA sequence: TGCGCCATCCAGGGGGCCGCGAACACCGGGGAGCTGTTTTTT. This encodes CAIQGAANTGELFF.

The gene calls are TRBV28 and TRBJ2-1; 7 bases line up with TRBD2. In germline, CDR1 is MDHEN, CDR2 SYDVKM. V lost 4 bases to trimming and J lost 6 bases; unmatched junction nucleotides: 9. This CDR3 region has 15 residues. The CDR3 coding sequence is TGTGCCAGCAGTTCTCCGGGACTACTTGGCAATGAGCAGTTCTTC. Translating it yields CASSSPGLLGNEQFF. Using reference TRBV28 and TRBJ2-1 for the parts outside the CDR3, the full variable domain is DVKVTQSSRYLVKRTGEKVFLECVQDMDHENMFWYRQDPGLGLRLIYFSYDVKMKEKGDIPEGYSVSREKKERFSLILESASTNQTSMYLCASSSPGLLGNEQFFGPGTRLTVL.

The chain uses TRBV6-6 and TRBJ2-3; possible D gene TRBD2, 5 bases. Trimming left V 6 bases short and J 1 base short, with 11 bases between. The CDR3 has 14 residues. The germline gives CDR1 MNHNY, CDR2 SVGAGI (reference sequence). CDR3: CASRDSLGTDTQYF. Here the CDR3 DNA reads TGTGCCAGCAGGGACTCCTTAGGCACAGATACGCAGTATTTT.

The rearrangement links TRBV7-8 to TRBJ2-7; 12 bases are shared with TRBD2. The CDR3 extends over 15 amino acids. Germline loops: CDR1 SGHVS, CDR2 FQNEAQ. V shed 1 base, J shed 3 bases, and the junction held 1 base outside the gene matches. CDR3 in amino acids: CASSLGLAGVYEQYF. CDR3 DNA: TGTGCCAGCAGCTTAGGACTAGCGGGAGTCTACGAGCAGTACTTC.

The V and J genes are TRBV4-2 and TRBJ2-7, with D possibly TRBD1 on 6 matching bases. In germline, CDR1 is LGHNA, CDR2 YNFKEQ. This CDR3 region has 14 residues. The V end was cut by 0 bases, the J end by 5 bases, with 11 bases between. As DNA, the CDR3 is TGTGCCAGCAGCCAAGATAGTCAGGGGAACGAGCAGTACTTC. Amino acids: CASSQDSQGNEQYF.

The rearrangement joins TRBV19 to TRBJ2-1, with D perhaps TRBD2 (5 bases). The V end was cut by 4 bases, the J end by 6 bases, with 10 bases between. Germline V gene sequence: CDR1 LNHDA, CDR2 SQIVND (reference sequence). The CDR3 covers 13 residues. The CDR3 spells CASSTARANEQFF. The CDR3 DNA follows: TGTGCCAGTAGTACCGCGAGGGCCAATGAGCAGTTCTTC.

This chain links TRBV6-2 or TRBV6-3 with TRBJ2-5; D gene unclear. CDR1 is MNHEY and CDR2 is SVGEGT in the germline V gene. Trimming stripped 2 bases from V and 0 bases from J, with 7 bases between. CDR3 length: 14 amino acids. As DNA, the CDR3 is TGTGCCAGCAGTTACGAGCTCGACCAAGAGACCCAGTACTTC. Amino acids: CASSYELDQETQYF.

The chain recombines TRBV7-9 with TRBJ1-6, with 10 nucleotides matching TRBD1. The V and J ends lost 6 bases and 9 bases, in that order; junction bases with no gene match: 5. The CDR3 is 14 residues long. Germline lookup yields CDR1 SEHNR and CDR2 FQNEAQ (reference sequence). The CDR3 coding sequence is TGTGCCAGCAGAGGCGGACAGGGGGTTTCACCCCTCCACTTT. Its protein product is CASRGGQGVSPLHF.

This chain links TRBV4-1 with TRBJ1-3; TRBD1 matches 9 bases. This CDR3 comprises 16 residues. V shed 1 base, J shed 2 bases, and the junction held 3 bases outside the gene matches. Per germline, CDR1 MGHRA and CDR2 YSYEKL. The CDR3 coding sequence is TGCGCCAGCAGCCAAGCGGGACAGGGAGCTGGAAACACCATATATTTT. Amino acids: CASSQAGQGAGNTIYF.

The CDR3 DNA reads as TGTGCCAGTTCCTCCCGGGACAGGGGTCAGCCCCAGCATTTT. Its protein is CASSSRDRGQPQHF. This chain connects TRBV6-5 to TRBJ1-5; TRBD1 agrees at 10 bases. Per the germline V gene, CDR1 is MNHEY and CDR2 is SVGAGI. V dropped 9 bases and J dropped 6; count of bases not matched to a gene: 8. The CDR3 covers 14 residues.

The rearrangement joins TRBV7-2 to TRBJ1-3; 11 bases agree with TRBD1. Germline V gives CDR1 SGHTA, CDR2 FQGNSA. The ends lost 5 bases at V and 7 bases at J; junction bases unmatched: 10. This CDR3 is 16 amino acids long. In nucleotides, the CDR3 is TGTGCCAGCAGCCTTAAGGACGGGACAGGGGGGAACACCATATATTTT. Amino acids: CASSLKDGTGGNTIYF.

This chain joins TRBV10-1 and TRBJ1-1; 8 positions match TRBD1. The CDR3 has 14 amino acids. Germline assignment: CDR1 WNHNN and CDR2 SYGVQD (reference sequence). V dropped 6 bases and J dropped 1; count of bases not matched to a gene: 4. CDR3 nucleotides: TGCGCCAGCAGATCAGGGGGCCGGAACACTGAAGCTTTCTTT. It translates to CASRSGGRNTEAFF.

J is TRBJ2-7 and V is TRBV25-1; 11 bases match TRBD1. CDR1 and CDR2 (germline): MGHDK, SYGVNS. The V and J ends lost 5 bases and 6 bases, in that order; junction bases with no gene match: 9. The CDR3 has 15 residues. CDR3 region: CASSSGTGGVGEQYF. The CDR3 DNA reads TGTGCCAGCAGTTCCGGGACAGGGGGAGTAGGCGAGCAGTACTTC.

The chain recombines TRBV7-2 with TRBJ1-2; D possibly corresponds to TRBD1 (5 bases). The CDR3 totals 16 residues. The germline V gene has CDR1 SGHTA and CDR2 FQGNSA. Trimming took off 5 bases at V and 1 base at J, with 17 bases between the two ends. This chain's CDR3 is CASSPQGEGFNYGYTF. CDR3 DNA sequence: TGTGCCAGCAGCCCCCAGGGTGAAGGGTTTAACTATGGCTACACCTTC.

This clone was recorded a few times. The CDR3: CASSQLGGTEAFF. DNA for the CDR3: TGTGCCAGCAGCCAATTGGGAGGGACTGAAGCTTTCTTT. The V gene is TRBV7-3, the J gene TRBJ1-1; D not certain. This CDR3 has 13 residues. CDR1 and CDR2 (germline): SGHTA, FQGTGA. The ends were cut back, 5 bases at V and 5 bases at J, with 12 bases in the middle.

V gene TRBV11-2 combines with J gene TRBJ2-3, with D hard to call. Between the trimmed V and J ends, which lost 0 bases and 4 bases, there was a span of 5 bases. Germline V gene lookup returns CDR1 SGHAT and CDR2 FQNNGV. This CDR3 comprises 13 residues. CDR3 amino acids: CASSLDRSDTQYF. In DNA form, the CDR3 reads TGTGCCAGCAGCTTAGATCGGTCAGATACGCAGTATTTT.

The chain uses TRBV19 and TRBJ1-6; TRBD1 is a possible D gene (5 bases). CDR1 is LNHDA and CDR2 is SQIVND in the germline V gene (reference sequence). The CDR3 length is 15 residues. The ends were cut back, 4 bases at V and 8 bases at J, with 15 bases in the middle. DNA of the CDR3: TGTGCCAGTAGTACCAGTTGGGGGAGGGATTCACCCCTCCACTTT. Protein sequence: CASSTSWGRDSPLHF.

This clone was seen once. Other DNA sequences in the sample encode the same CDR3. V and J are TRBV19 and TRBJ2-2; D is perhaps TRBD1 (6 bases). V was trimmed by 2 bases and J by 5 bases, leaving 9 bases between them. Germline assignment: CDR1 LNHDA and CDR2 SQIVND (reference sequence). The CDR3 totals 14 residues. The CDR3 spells CASSIIQGTGELFF. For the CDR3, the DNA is TGTGCCAGTAGTATAATACAGGGAACCGGGGAGCTGTTTTTT.